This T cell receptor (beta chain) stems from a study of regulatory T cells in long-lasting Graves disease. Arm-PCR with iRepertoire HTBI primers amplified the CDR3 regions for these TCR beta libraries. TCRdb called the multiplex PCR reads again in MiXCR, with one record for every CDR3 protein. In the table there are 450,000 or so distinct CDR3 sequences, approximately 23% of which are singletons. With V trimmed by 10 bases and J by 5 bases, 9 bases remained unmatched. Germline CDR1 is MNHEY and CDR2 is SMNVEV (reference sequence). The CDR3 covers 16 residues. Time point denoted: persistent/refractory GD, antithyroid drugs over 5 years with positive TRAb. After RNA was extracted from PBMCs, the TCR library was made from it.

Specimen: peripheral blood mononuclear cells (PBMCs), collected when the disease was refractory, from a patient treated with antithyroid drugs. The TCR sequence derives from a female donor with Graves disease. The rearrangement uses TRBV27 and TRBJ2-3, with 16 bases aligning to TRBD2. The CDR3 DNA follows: TGTGCCACCGCGGGACTAGCGGGGGGGTTTATAGATACGCAGTATTTT. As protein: CATAGLAGGFIDTQYF.